These 27 T cell receptor beta chains were sequenced from one sample in a study of shared clonotypes between healthy human individuals. Profiling relied on immunoSEQ multiplex PCR, and the TCRdb table lists in-frame clones only, not all of them. The data hold 1.4 million or so clones, with around 98.5% observed a single time. The sequenced sample was naive CD4+ T cells sorted from blood. Sample subset: CD45RA+ positively selected. The receptors stem from a man younger than 40 in good health.

The chain has TRBV19 and TRBJ1-4, with TRBD1 as a possible D gene (5 bases). This CDR3 is 13 amino acids long. CDR1 and CDR2 (germline): LNHDA, SQIVND (reference sequence). Trimming took off 7 bases at V and 5 bases at J, with 11 bases between the two ends. The CDR3 nucleotides read TGTGCCAGTACTGGGACGGTGAATGAAAAACTGTTTTTT. Protein sequence: CASTGTVNEKLFF.

This sequence joins TRBV15 and TRBJ2-7; D gene uncertain. This CDR3 spans 13 amino acids. The germline V and J ends were trimmed by 0 bases and 3 bases, with 6 bases remaining between them. The germline CDR1 and CDR2 sequences are LNHNV and YYDKDF (reference sequence). CDR3 region: CATSRDHDYEQYF. CDR3 DNA sequence: TGTGCCACCAGCAGAGATCATGACTACGAGCAGTACTTC.

The rearrangement uses TRBV29-1 and TRBJ1-4, with D possibly being TRBD1 (5 bases). Germline values: CDR1 SQVTM, CDR2 ANQGSEA. The CDR3 spans 13 residues. The germline V and J ends were trimmed by 3 bases and 8 bases, with 13 bases remaining between them. CDR3 amino acids: CSVEVRAREKLFF. CDR3 coding DNA: TGCAGCGTTGAGGTCAGGGCCCGGGAAAAACTGTTTTTT.

The chain recombines TRBV15 with TRBJ2-5; D perhaps matches TRBD1 (7 bases). From germline, CDR1 is LNHNV and CDR2 YYDKDF (reference sequence). Between the trimmed V and J ends, which lost 0 bases and 3 bases, there was a span of 11 bases. The CDR3 is 15 residues long. This CDR3 is CATSRETRGEETQYF. The DNA for the CDR3 is TGTGCCACCAGCAGAGAAACCAGGGGGGAAGAGACCCAGTACTTC.

This chain joins TRBV7-9 and TRBJ2-1; TRBD1 might be the D (5 bases). CDR3 length: 14 amino acids. The V gene's germline CDR1 is SEHNR and CDR2 FQNEAQ (reference sequence). The V end lost 5 bases, the J end lost 4 bases, and 12 bases lay between the germline ends. CDR3 DNA: TGTGCCAGCAGCACACCGGACATGTACAATGAGCAGTTCTTC. This encodes CASSTPDMYNEQFF.

CDR3 region: CASSLSSGSPHEQYF. Here the CDR3 DNA reads TGTGCCAGCAGTTTATCAAGCGGGAGTCCCCACGAGCAGTACTTC. V usage is TRBV28 and J usage is TRBJ2-7; 8 positions agree with TRBD2. This CDR3 contains 15 residues. Germline CDR1 is MDHEN and CDR2 is SYDVKM. V lost 1 base to trimming and J lost 5 bases; unmatched junction nucleotides: 7. Based on the CDR3 plus reference TRBV28 and TRBJ2-7, the full variable domain is DVKVTQSSRYLVKRTGEKVFLECVQDMDHENMFWYRQDPGLGLRLIYFSYDVKMKEKGDIPEGYSVSREKKERFSLILESASTNQTSMYLCASSLSSGSPHEQYFGPGTRLTVT.

The chain couples TRBV7-2 to TRBJ2-3; the D gene is possibly TRBD2 (7 bases). The CDR3 sequence is 16 residues long. Deletions cut 5 bases from V and 1 base from J, with 16 bases between. Looked up from germline, CDR1 is SGHTA and CDR2 is FQGNSA. For the CDR3, the DNA is TGTGCCAGCAGCCCCAGGGGTGGGGGGGGCACAGATACGCAGTATTTT. Its translation is CASSPRGGGGTDTQYF.

The chain has TRBV5-1 and TRBJ2-5; D possibly corresponds to TRBD2 (5 bases). Germline values: CDR1 SGHRS, CDR2 YFSETQ. The CDR3 totals 15 residues. V was trimmed by 0 bases and J by 4 bases, leaving 13 bases between them. This chain's CDR3 is CASSLGARGGETQYF. CDR3 DNA: TGCGCCAGCAGCTTGGGGGCCCGGGGTGGAGAGACCCAGTACTTC.

This rearrangement joins TRBV6-1 to TRBJ1-5; possible D gene TRBD1, 6 bases. The CDR3 runs 14 residues. Trimming stripped 6 bases from V and 6 bases from J, with 15 bases between. From germline, CDR1 is MNHNS and CDR2 SASEGT. CDR3 sequence (DNA): TGTGCCAGCAGAAAAATAGGGGGGGGTCAGCCCCAGCATTTT. This gives the protein CASRKIGGGQPQHF.

The V and J genes are TRBV5-1 and TRBJ2-3; D may be TRBD2 (6 bases). The germline V and J ends were trimmed by 0 bases and 1 base, with 12 bases remaining between them. This CDR3 is built from 16 residues. In germline, CDR1 is SGHRS, CDR2 YFSETQ. The CDR3 DNA is TGCGCCAGCAGCTTGGAGATAGCGGTGGGCACAGATACGCAGTATTTT. Protein product: CASSLEIAVGTDTQYF.

This chain links TRBV27 with TRBJ2-7; possibly TRBD1 for D (8 bases). V was cut by 11 bases and J by 4 bases, with 30 bases left in between. CDR3 length: 17 amino acids. Germline CDR1 and CDR2: MNHEY and SMNVEV (reference sequence). The CDR3 region is CARAQGATGEGCYEQYF. As DNA, the CDR3 is TGTGCCCGTGCCCAAGGGGCGACAGGGGAGGGATGTTACGAGCAGTACTTC.

This chain joins TRBV28 and TRBJ1-5, with D uncertain. CDR1 is MDHEN and CDR2 is SYDVKM in the germline V gene. This CDR3 has 13 residues. The ends were cut back, 2 bases at V and 7 bases at J, with 9 bases in the middle. CDR3 sequence: CASSLLLGQPQHF. CDR3 bases: TGTGCCAGCAGTTTACTTCTGGGGCAGCCCCAGCATTTT.

The chain has TRBV5-4 and TRBJ1-1; D is possibly TRBD1 (6 bases). CDR1 is SGHNT, CDR2 YYREEE, per germline (reference sequence). The CDR3 totals 14 residues. V lost 2 bases and J lost 1, with 9 bases in between. This CDR3 is CASSLGQQNTEAFF. The CDR3 nucleotides are TGTGCCAGCAGCTTAGGACAGCAGAACACTGAAGCTTTCTTT.

J is TRBJ2-7 and V is TRBV13; D is unclear. Germline-derived CDR1 and CDR2 are PRHDT and FYEKMQ (reference sequence). V gave up 1 base and J gave up 2 bases, with 6 bases separating them. CDR3 size: 13 residues. The CDR3 region is CASSLVGPYEQYF. CDR3 nucleotides: TGTGCCAGCAGCTTAGTAGGGCCCTACGAGCAGTACTTC.

This chain joins TRBV5-5 and TRBJ1-1; tentatively, D is TRBD1 (6 bases). V lost 7 bases and J 0 bases, leaving 10 bases between the germline ends. Germline V lookup: CDR1 SGHKS, CDR2 YYEKEE (reference sequence). CDR3 length: 13 residues. The CDR3 region is CASLQGMNTEAFF. DNA for the CDR3: TGTGCCAGCCTTCAGGGGATGAACACTGAAGCTTTCTTT.

V and J are TRBV18 and TRBJ2-5; 7 nucleotides match TRBD2. CDR3 size: 14 residues. The V gene's germline CDR1 is KGHSH and CDR2 LQKENI. The trim removed 2 bases at V and 3 bases at J, leaving 3 bases unmatched. This CDR3 reads CASSPWREKETQYF. The CDR3 DNA is TGTGCCAGCTCACCATGGCGGGAGAAAGAGACCCAGTACTTC.

The gene calls are TRBV25-1 and TRBJ2-1; 8 positions agree with TRBD2. There are 15 residues in the CDR3. The trim removed 0 bases at V and 8 bases at J, leaving 6 bases unmatched. Germline CDR1 MGHDK, CDR2 SYGVNS. The CDR3 nucleotides are TGTGCCAGCAGTGAATATACGGGAGGGTATGATGAGCAGTTCTTC. Translated: CASSEYTGGYDEQFF. Based on the CDR3 plus reference TRBV25-1 and TRBJ2-1, the full variable domain is EADIYQTPRYLVIGTGKKITLECSQTMGHDKMYWYQQDPGMELHLIHYSYGVNSTEKGDLSSESTVSRIRTEHFPLTLESARPSHTSQYLCASSEYTGGYDEQFFGPGTRLTVL.

The rearrangement links TRBV7-2 to TRBJ2-7; D is perhaps TRBD2 (5 bases). The germline V gene encodes CDR1 SGHTA and CDR2 FQGNSA. The ends were cut back, 0 bases at V and 8 bases at J, with 11 bases in the middle. This CDR3 contains 13 residues. The DNA of the CDR3 is TGTGCCAGCAGCTTAGCGGGAGCAGCTAAGCAGTACTTC. It yields the protein CASSLAGAAKQYF.

The chain carries TRBV7-2 and TRBJ1-2, with unresolved D. Germline CDR1 is SGHTA and CDR2 is FQGNSA. V gave up 0 bases and J gave up 4 bases, with 9 bases separating them. This CDR3 is built from 14 residues. The CDR3 coding sequence is TGTGCCAGCAGCTTAGCTGGGATTCTCTATGGCTACACCTTC. It encodes CASSLAGILYGYTF. The whole variable domain, filled in from reference TRBV7-2 and TRBJ1-2, reads GAGVSQSPSNKVTEKGKDVELRCDPISGHTALYWYRQSLGQGLEFLIYFQGNSAPDKSGLPSDRFSAERTGGSVSTLTIQRTQQEDSAVYLCASSLAGILYGYTFGSGTRLTVV.

The V and J genes are TRBV7-7 and TRBJ2-1; 10 positions agree with TRBD2. There are 15 residues in the CDR3. Germline assignment: CDR1 SSHAT and CDR2 FNYEAQ (reference sequence). After removal of 2 bases from V and 6 bases from J, the junction contained 4 bases not matched to a gene. CDR3 sequence (DNA): TGTGCCAGCAGCTTATTGGCTAGCGGGAGCAATGAGCAGTTCTTC. It encodes CASSLLASGSNEQFF.

The gene calls are TRBV18 and TRBJ2-2; D is undetermined. V was cut by 0 bases and J by 4 bases, with 9 bases left in between. CDR3 length equals 15 residues. In germline, CDR1 is KGHSH, CDR2 LQKENI. This CDR3 reads CASSPPATFTGELFF. CDR3 coding DNA: TGTGCCAGCTCACCACCGGCGACATTCACCGGGGAGCTGTTTTTT. Full variable domain (remainder filled in from reference TRBV18 and TRBJ2-2): NAGVMQNPRHLVRRRGQEARLRCSPMKGHSHVYWYRQLPEEGLKFMVYLQKENIIDESGMPKERFSAEFPKEGPSILRIQQVVRGDSAAYFCASSPPATFTGELFFGEGSRLTVL.

This clone was found once. The chain uses TRBV7-2 and TRBJ1-5; D gene unclear. Per the germline V gene, CDR1 is SGHTA and CDR2 is FQGNSA. The V and J ends lost 2 bases and 7 bases respectively, with 9 bases between them. The CDR3 length is 13 residues. The CDR3 here is CASSLRSGQPQHF. DNA of the CDR3: TGTGCCAGCAGCTTACGAAGCGGGCAGCCCCAGCATTTT.

The V call is TRBV10-3, the J call TRBJ2-2; unclear D gene. Germline CDR1 reads ENHRY; CDR2 reads SYGVKD. Trimming took 7 bases from V and 0 from J, leaving 12 bases between them. This CDR3 is built from 15 residues. CDR3 nucleotide sequence: TGTGCCATCAACAGAAACAAGGCGAACACCGGGGAGCTGTTTTTT. Protein product: CAINRNKANTGELFF.

The DNA of the CDR3 is TGTGCCAGCAGCTCGGGACTAGCGGGCACAGATACGCAGTATTTT. It translates to CASSSGLAGTDTQYF. The chain links TRBV7-2 to TRBJ2-3; 11 positions agree with TRBD2. V shed 4 bases and J 1 base; nucleotides not matched to a gene: 1. This CDR3 has 15 amino acids. CDR1 SGHTA and CDR2 FQGNSA come from the germline V gene. Full variable domain (remainder filled in from reference TRBV7-2 and TRBJ2-3): GAGVSQSPSNKVTEKGKDVELRCDPISGHTALYWYRQSLGQGLEFLIYFQGNSAPDKSGLPSDRFSAERTGGSVSTLTIQRTQQEDSAVYLCASSSGLAGTDTQYFGPGTRLTVL.

Comment on this clone: Other DNA sequences in the same sample also yield this CDR3. As DNA, the CDR3 is TGTGCCAGCAGTTACCGGGGGGCGTATGGTGAGCAGTACTTC. Protein: CASSYRGAYGEQYF. The V and J genes are TRBV6-6 and TRBJ2-7, with D perhaps matching TRBD2 (7 bases). The CDR3 length is 14 residues. Trimming pared 2 bases from V and 7 bases from J, leaving 15 bases between. The germline V gene encodes CDR1 MNHNY and CDR2 SVGAGI (reference sequence).

The CDR3 spells CASSEKEETQYF. As DNA, the CDR3 is TGCGCCAGCAGTGAGAAGGAAGAGACCCAGTACTTC. The chain joins TRBV10-1 to TRBJ2-5; no firm D call. The V end was cut by 2 bases, the J end by 3 bases, with 4 bases between. The CDR3 loop spans 12 amino acids. Looked up from germline, CDR1 is WNHNN and CDR2 is SYGVQD (reference sequence).

This chain joins TRBV7-2 and TRBJ2-3; D is unclear. The CDR3 is 15 residues long. V lost 1 base to trimming and J lost 0 bases, with 8 bases between them. Germline CDR1 and CDR2: SGHTA and FQGNSA. In nucleotides, the CDR3 is TGTGCCAGCAGCTTAGTTACGGAGAGCACAGATACGCAGTATTTT. This codes for CASSLVTESTDTQYF.